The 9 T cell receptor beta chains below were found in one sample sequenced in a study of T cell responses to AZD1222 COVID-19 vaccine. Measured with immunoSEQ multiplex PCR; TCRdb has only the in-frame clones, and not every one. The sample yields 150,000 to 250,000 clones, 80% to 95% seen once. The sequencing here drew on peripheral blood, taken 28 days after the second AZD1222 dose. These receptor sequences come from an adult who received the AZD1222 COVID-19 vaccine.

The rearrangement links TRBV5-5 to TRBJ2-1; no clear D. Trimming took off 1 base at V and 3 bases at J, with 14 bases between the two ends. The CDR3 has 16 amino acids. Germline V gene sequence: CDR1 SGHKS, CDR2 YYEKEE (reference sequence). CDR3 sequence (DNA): TGTGCCAGCAGCTTGTACCAGCCCCGCTTCTACAATGAGCAGTTCTTC. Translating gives CASSLYQPRFYNEQFF.

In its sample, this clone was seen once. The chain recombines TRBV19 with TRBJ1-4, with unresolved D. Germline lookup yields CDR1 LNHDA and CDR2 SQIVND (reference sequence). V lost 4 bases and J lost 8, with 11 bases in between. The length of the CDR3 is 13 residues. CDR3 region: CASSNSLQEKLFF. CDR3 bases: TGTGCCAGTAGTAATAGTCTTCAGGAAAAACTGTTTTTT. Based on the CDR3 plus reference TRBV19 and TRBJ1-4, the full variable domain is DGGITQSPKYLFRKEGQNVTLSCEQNLNHDAMYWYRQDPGQGLRLIYYSQIVNDFQKGDIAEGYSVSREKKESFPLTVTSAQKNPTAFYLCASSNSLQEKLFFGSGTQLSVL.

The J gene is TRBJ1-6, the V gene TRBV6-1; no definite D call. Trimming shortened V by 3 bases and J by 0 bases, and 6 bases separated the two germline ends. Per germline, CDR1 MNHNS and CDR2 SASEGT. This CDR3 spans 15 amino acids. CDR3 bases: TGTGCCAGCAGTGAGGGTGGCTCCTATAATTCACCCCTCCACTTT. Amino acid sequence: CASSEGGSYNSPLHF.

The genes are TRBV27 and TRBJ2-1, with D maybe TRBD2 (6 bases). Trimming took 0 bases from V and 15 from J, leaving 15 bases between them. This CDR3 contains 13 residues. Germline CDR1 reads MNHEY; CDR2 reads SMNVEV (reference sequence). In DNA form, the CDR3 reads TGTGCCAGCAGTTTATCGTTAGGTGGGGGGACGTTCTTC. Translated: CASSLSLGGGTFF.

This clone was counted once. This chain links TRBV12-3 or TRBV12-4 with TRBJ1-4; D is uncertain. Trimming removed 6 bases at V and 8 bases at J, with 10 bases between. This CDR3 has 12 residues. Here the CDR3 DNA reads TGTGCCAGCAGCCCCGTGGGGGAAAAACTGTTTTTT. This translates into CASSPVGEKLFF.

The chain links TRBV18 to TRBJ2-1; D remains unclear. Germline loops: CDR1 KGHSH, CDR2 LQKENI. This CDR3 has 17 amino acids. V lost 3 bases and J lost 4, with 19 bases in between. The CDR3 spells CASSPRAPGPTYNEQFF. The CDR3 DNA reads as TGTGCCAGCTCACCCCGGGCTCCGGGCCCGACTTACAATGAGCAGTTCTTC.

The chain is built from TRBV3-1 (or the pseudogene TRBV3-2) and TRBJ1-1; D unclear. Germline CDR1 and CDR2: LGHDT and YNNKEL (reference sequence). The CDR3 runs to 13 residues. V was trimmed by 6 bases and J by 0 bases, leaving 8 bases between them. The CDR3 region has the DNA TGTGCCAGCAGATCACCCATGAACACTGAAGCTTTCTTT. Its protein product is CASRSPMNTEAFF.

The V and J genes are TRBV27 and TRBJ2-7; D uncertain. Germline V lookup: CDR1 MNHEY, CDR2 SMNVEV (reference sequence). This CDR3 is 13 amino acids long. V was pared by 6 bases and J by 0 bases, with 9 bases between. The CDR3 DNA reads TGTGCCAGCAGGCCCAGCTACTCCTACGAGCAGTACTTC. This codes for CASRPSYSYEQYF.

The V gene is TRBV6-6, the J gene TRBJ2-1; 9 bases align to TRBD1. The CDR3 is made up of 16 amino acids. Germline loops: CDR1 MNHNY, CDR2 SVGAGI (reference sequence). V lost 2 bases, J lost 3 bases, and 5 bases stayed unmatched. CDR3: CASSYPRTGVYNEQFF. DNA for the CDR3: TGTGCCAGCAGTTACCCGAGGACAGGGGTCTACAATGAGCAGTTCTTC.